The entry below describes one TCR beta chain. Its specificity is unknown. The data originate from a study of T cell responses to AZD1222 COVID-19 vaccine. This CDR3 contains 18 residues. The V gene end was trimmed by 5 bases and the J gene end by 1 base; junction bases not matched to a gene: 8. Germline CDR1 and CDR2: LNHDA and SQIVND (reference sequence). The protocol was immunoSEQ multiplex PCR, while the TCRdb copy is restricted to in-frame clones and leaves out a portion. The table records fewer than 150,000 clones, roughly 91% of them present only once. General study findings and limits: The donor cohort was predominantly white British with a female majority, and clonal diversity may have been underestimated. Rises in breadth and depth of Spike-specific TCRs came after two AZD1222 doses.

This sequence was found in an adult in good health. The sequencing used peripheral blood, collected on day 0 of AZD1222 vaccination. This rearrangement joins TRBV19 to TRBJ2-2; TRBD2 matches 12 bases. The chain's CDR3 is CASSPGTSGPWNTGELFF. As DNA, the CDR3 is TGTGCCAGTAGTCCTGGGACTAGCGGGCCTTGGAACACCGGGGAGCTGTTTTTT.